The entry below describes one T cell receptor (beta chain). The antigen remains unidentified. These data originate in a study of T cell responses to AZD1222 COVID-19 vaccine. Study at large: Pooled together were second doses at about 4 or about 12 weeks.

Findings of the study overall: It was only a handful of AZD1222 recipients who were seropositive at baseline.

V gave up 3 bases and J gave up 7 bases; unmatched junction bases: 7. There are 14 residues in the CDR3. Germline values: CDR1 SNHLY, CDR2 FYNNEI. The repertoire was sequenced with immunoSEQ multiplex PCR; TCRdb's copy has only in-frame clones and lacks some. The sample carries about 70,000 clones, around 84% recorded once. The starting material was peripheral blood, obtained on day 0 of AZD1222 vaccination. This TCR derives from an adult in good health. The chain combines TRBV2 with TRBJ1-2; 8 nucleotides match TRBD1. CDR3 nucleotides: TGTGCCAGCAGTGAGCAGGGGGCTCCGAGTGGCTACACCTTC. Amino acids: CASSEQGAPSGYTF.